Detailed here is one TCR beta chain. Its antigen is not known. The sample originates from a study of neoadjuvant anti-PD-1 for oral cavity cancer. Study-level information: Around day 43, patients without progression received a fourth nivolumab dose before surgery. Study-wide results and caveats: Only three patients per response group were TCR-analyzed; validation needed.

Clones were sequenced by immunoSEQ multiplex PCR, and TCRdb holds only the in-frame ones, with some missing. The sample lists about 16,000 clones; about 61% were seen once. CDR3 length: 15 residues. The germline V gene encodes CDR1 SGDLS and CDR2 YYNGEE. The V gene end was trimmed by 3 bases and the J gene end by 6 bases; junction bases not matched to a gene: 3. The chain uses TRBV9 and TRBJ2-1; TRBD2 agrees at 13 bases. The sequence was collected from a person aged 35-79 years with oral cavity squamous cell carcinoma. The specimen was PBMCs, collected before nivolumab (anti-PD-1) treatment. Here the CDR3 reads CASSATSGRANEQFF. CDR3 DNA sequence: TGTGCCAGCAGCGCCACTAGCGGGAGGGCCAATGAGCAGTTCTTC.